A selection of T cell receptor beta chains follows, all from one sample in a study of blood T cell repertoires in COVID-19. The protocol was immunoSEQ multiplex PCR, while the TCRdb copy is restricted to in-frame clones and leaves out a portion. The top ten hold around a quarter of the sample, which has 99,000 or so clones, roughly 82% seen once. The sequencing input was peripheral blood. The receptors stem from a man in his 60s with acute or convalescent COVID-19. The CDR3 runs from the conserved cysteine through the conserved F or W. Each record gives: clone size, V gene, J gene, D gene, CDR3 protein, CDR3 DNA. The D gene is left open where the match is weak. Clone size is shown for a subset of rows, as once, few, many or a class of expanded clone.

abundance: NA; v_gene: TRBV5-1; j_gene: TRBJ1-2; d_gene: NA; CDR3aa: CALAGRVVHYGYTF; CDR3nt: TGCGCCTTAGCAGGGAGGGTGGTCCACTATGGCTACACCTTC
abundance: few; v_gene: TRBV28; j_gene: TRBJ1-2; d_gene: TRBD1; CDR3aa: CASNFPGQGGYGYTF; CDR3nt: TGTGCCAGCAACTTTCCGGGACAGGGAGGATATGGCTACACCTTC
abundance: NA; v_gene: TRBV5-4; j_gene: TRBJ1-2; d_gene: TRBD1; CDR3aa: CASSVPGQGGNYGYTF; CDR3nt: TGTGCCAGCAGCGTCCCGGGACAGGGAGGGAACTATGGCTACACCTTC
abundance: NA; v_gene: TRBV7-8; j_gene: TRBJ2-3; d_gene: TRBD1; CDR3aa: CASSLSLTGAQYF; CDR3nt: TGTGCCAGCAGCTTATCCCTGACAGGGGCGCAGTATTTT
abundance: NA; v_gene: TRBV28; j_gene: TRBJ2-1; d_gene: NA; CDR3aa: CASREQGNLNNEQFF; CDR3nt: TGTGCCAGCAGAGAGCAGGGAAACCTAAACAATGAGCAGTTCTTC
abundance: NA; v_gene: TRBV4-1; j_gene: TRBJ1-4; d_gene: NA; CDR3aa: CASSQILGEKLFF; CDR3nt: TGCGCCAGCAGCCAAATCCTCGGGGAAAAACTGTTTTTT
abundance: NA; v_gene: TRBV28; j_gene: TRBJ2-7; d_gene: NA; CDR3aa: CASSFNEQYF; CDR3nt: TGTGCCAGCAGTTTTAACGAGCAGTACTTC
abundance: NA; v_gene: TRBV20-1; j_gene: TRBJ1-2; d_gene: NA; CDR3aa: CSASSSGASYTF; CDR3nt: TGCAGTGCTAGTTCTTCAGGGGCAAGCTACACCTTC
abundance: once; v_gene: TRBV7-2; j_gene: TRBJ2-1; d_gene: NA; CDR3aa: CASSLMRGGDNEQFF; CDR3nt: TGTGCCAGCAGCCTTATGCGGGGCGGAGACAATGAGCAGTTCTTC
abundance: NA; v_gene: TRBV11-3; j_gene: TRBJ2-1; d_gene: NA; CDR3aa: CASSTRLVNEQFF; CDR3nt: TGTGCCAGCAGCACCCGACTAGTAAATGAGCAGTTCTTC